This entry lists 23 T cell receptor beta chains sequenced from one sample in a study of blood T cell repertoires in COVID-19 (TCRdb year 2020). Library prep was done by the immunoSEQ multiplex PCR assay. TCRdb carries this immuneACCESS record with in-frame sequences only. Its versions omit some clonotypes, under half of them owing to an unresolved V gene in the studies checked, with the rest unexplained. The sample table contains tens of thousands of clones; only one count was recorded for roughly 86% of them. 36% of the sample is taken by the ten largest. What was sequenced was peripheral blood. Receptor source: a man in his sixties or seventies with acute or convalescent COVID-19.

The chain is built from TRBV9 and TRBJ2-1, with a weak D call TRBD2 (6 bases). The CDR3 runs 14 residues. The germline CDR1 and CDR2 sequences are SGDLS and YYNGEE. V lost 5 bases and J 8 bases, leaving 17 bases between the germline ends. This chain's CDR3 is CASSTGSLRDEQFF. CDR3 nucleotides: TGTGCCAGCAGTACCGGGAGCCTTAGAGATGAGCAGTTCTTC.

This chain connects TRBV7-9 to TRBJ1-2; TRBD1 aligns across 8 bases. The germline V gene encodes CDR1 SEHNR and CDR2 FQNEAQ (reference sequence). This CDR3 has 14 amino acids. The ends lost 3 bases at V and 0 bases at J; junction bases unmatched: 0. The CDR3 DNA is TGTGCCAGCAGCTTGGACAGGGCTAACTATGGCTACACCTTC. It is translated as CASSLDRANYGYTF.

This clone has a single count. The genes are TRBV7-2 and TRBJ1-4; 7 bases line up with TRBD1. The germline gives CDR1 SGHTA, CDR2 FQGNSA. This CDR3 region has 13 residues. V trimming: 6 bases; J trimming: 8 bases; junction bases outside the gene matches: 6. The CDR3: CASRKGTAEKLFF. DNA of the CDR3: TGTGCCAGCAGAAAGGGGACAGCCGAAAAACTGTTTTTT.

The genes are TRBV9 and TRBJ2-5, with TRBD2 identical over 8 bases. CDR3 length: 14 amino acids. V lost 1 base, J lost 1 base, and 0 bases stayed unmatched. CDR1 and CDR2 from the germline V gene are SGDLS and YYNGEE. The CDR3 region is CASSVTSGQETQYF. CDR3 bases: TGTGCCAGCAGCGTAACTAGCGGCCAAGAGACCCAGTACTTC.

The chain employs TRBV25-1 and TRBJ1-1, with TRBD1 as a possible D gene (5 bases). Trimming cost V 1 base and J 8 bases, with 17 bases left between them. From germline, CDR1 is MGHDK and CDR2 SYGVNS. CDR3 length: 15 amino acids. CDR3 sequence: CASSELVRGVYEAFF. In DNA form, the CDR3 reads TGTGCCAGCAGTGAATTAGTGCGGGGCGTATACGAAGCTTTCTTT.

This chain links TRBV11-2 with TRBJ2-7; tentative D call: TRBD2 (6 bases). This CDR3 has 15 amino acids. V lost 1 base, J lost 2 bases, and 12 bases lay in between. The V gene's germline CDR1 is SGHAT and CDR2 FQNNGV. The CDR3 here is CASSLGAGLTYEQYF. The CDR3 DNA sequence: TGTGCCAGCAGCTTAGGAGCGGGCCTAACCTACGAGCAGTACTTC.

The rearrangement links TRBV28 to TRBJ1-4; the D gene is possibly TRBD1 (6 bases). The V end was cut by 2 bases, the J end by 7 bases, with 17 bases between. Looked up from germline, CDR1 is MDHEN and CDR2 is SYDVKM. The CDR3 has 16 amino acids. The CDR3 here is CASSLGVQGIVEKLFF. The DNA of the CDR3 is TGTGCCAGCAGTTTAGGAGTACAGGGAATAGTTGAAAAACTGTTTTTT.

The chain is built from TRBV9 and TRBJ2-2; possible D gene TRBD2, 6 bases. This CDR3 contains 16 residues. V was trimmed by 0 bases and J by 4 bases, leaving 13 bases between them. The V gene's germline CDR1 is SGDLS and CDR2 YYNGEE. The CDR3 protein is CASSVVAGSTTGELFF. The CDR3 DNA reads TGTGCCAGCAGCGTAGTGGCGGGGAGTACCACCGGGGAGCTGTTTTTT.

This clone was counted a few times. The CDR3 nucleotides read TGTGCCTCCCATAATGCCGGCGGGTCACCCCTCCACTTT. Residues: CASHNAGGSPLHF. The genes are TRBV5-4 and TRBJ1-6; no definite D call. The CDR3 totals 13 residues. Trimming left V 10 bases short and J 10 bases short, with 18 bases between. From germline, CDR1 is SGHNT and CDR2 YYREEE (reference sequence).

The chain couples TRBV9 to TRBJ2-1; 12 positions agree with TRBD1. Trimming at V came to 4 bases and at J to 7 bases, leaving 6 bases not matched to a gene. Germline CDR1 and CDR2: SGDLS and YYNGEE. This CDR3 has 15 amino acids. CDR3 coding DNA: TGTGCCAGCAGCCCGCGGGACAGGGGGCGAAATGAGCAGTTCTTC. This sequence encodes CASSPRDRGRNEQFF.

J is TRBJ2-2 and V is TRBV5-1; 9 bases agree with TRBD1. Germline V gene sequence: CDR1 SGHRS, CDR2 YFSETQ. The length of the CDR3 is 16 residues. Germline trimming cut 0 bases from V and 7 bases from J; bases unmatched to any gene: 7. In nucleotides, the CDR3 is TGCGCCAGCAGCTTGGCCGGGACAGGGTCGGGCGGGGAGCTGTTTTTT. Translation: CASSLAGTGSGGELFF. Full variable domain (missing parts from reference TRBV5-1 and TRBJ2-2): KAGVTQTPRYLIKTRGQQVTLSCSPISGHRSVSWYQQTPGQGLQFLFEYFSETQRNKGNFPGRFSGRQFSNSRSEMNVSTLELGDSALYLCASSLAGTGSGGELFFGEGSRLTVL.

The chain employs TRBV6-5 and TRBJ1-2; tentatively, D is TRBD1 (5 bases). The V gene's germline CDR1 is MNHEY and CDR2 SVGAGI. V lost 6 bases, J lost 3 bases, and 11 bases lay in between. The CDR3 covers 13 residues. The CDR3 bases are TGTGCCAGCAGCGCGACAGTTTACTATGGCTACACCTTC. Protein sequence: CASSATVYYGYTF.

In DNA form, the CDR3 reads TGCGCCAGCAGCCTAAGATCCGGGACTAGCGGGTACAATGAGCAGTTCTTC. Translating it yields CASSLRSGTSGYNEQFF. The chain carries TRBV5-1 and TRBJ2-1, with 12 bases matching TRBD2. V lost 4 bases, J lost 4 bases, and 9 bases stayed unmatched. In germline, CDR1 is SGHRS, CDR2 YFSETQ. The CDR3 has 17 residues. The full variable domain, completed using reference TRBV5-1 and TRBJ2-1, is KAGVTQTPRYLIKTRGQQVTLSCSPISGHRSVSWYQQTPGQGLQFLFEYFSETQRNKGNFPGRFSGRQFSNSRSEMNVSTLELGDSALYLCASSLRSGTSGYNEQFFGPGTRLTVL.

This chain uses TRBV19 with TRBJ1-3; D remains ambiguous. This CDR3 comprises 14 residues. V was clipped by 5 bases and J by 0 bases, with 8 bases between them. Germline V gene data show CDR1 as LNHDA and CDR2 as SQIVND (reference sequence). CDR3 sequence reads: CASSPGYSGNTIYF. CDR3 DNA: TGTGCCAGTAGTCCAGGTTACTCTGGAAACACCATATATTTT.

The gene calls are TRBV6-6 and TRBJ2-3; 7 bases align to TRBD2. After removal of 2 bases from V and 5 bases from J, the junction contained 10 bases not matched to a gene. This CDR3 region has 16 residues. Germline V gives CDR1 MNHNY, CDR2 SVGAGI (reference sequence). In DNA, the CDR3 is TGTGCCAGCAGTTACCGGGTCGGGGGGTCAGGAGATACGCAGTATTTT. It is translated as CASSYRVGGSGDTQYF.

Comment on this clone: The junction shows a germline mismatch at one end, possibly a read error. This CDR3 is also generated by other DNA sequences in the sample. J is TRBJ2-7 and V is TRBV19; a weak D match, TRBD2 (5 bases). This CDR3 is built from 15 residues. CDR1 is LNHDA and CDR2 is SQIVND in the germline V gene (reference sequence). CDR3 residues: CASRFDGVGSYEQYF. CDR3 coding DNA: TGTGCCAGCCGATTCGACGGGGTAGGCTCCTATGAGCAGTACTTC.

The CDR3 loop reads CASRQGTLATNEKLFF. The CDR3 DNA sequence: TGTGCCAGCAGACAGGGAACCCTTGCAACTAATGAAAAACTGTTTTTT. The V and J genes are TRBV2 and TRBJ1-4; weak D call: TRBD1 (6 bases). V gave up 6 bases and J gave up 0 bases, with 14 bases separating them. In germline, CDR1 is SNHLY, CDR2 FYNNEI. The CDR3 extends over 16 amino acids.

In this sample, this clone turned up once. V usage is TRBV9 and J usage is TRBJ2-3, with TRBD2 matching over 10 bases. J gave up 7 bases and V 4 bases, and 12 bases lay outside the gene matches. Germline CDR1 and CDR2: SGDLS and YYNGEE. There are 16 residues in the CDR3. Written as DNA, the CDR3 is TGTGCCAGCAGCTCCCCGGTAGAGCGGGGGGGAAATACGCAGTATTTT. Its translation: CASSSPVERGGNTQYF.

As DNA, the CDR3 is TGTGCCAGCAGTGTCCAGGCCGTTTACACCTTC. It specifies CASSVQAVYTF. The rearrangement links TRBV2 to TRBJ1-2; unclear D gene. The CDR3 runs to 11 residues. The germline V and J ends were trimmed by 4 bases and 11 bases, with 11 bases remaining between them. Germline values: CDR1 SNHLY, CDR2 FYNNEI. Using reference TRBV2 and TRBJ1-2 for the parts outside the CDR3, the full variable domain is EPEVTQTPSHQVTQMGQEVILRCVPISNHLYFYWYRQILGQKVEFLVSFYNNEISEKSEIFDDQFSVERPDGSNFTLKIRSTKLEDSAMYFCASSVQAVYTFGSGTRLTVV.

The gene calls are TRBV27 and TRBJ2-1; 16 bases line up with TRBD2. Trimming removed 2 bases from V and 0 bases from J; junction bases left unmatched: 4. The germline CDR1 and CDR2 sequences are MNHEY and SMNVEV (reference sequence). The CDR3 runs 19 residues. CDR3 bases: TGTGCCAGCAGTTTAAGGGGACTAGCGGGGGGGAGCTCCTACAATGAGCAGTTCTTC. Translated, it gives CASSLRGLAGGSSYNEQFF.

The DNA for the CDR3 is TGTGCCACCGGGGGTTACTCTCCGACCGAGACCCAGTACTTC. It encodes CATGGYSPTETQYF. The chain is built from TRBV10-3 and TRBJ2-5, with D tentatively TRBD2 (6 bases). The CDR3 covers 14 residues. The V gene's germline CDR1 is ENHRY and CDR2 SYGVKD. V shed 10 bases and J shed 5 bases, with 20 bases lying between them.

This chain connects TRBV7-2 to TRBJ1-1, with D possibly being TRBD1 (6 bases). V gave up 0 bases and J gave up 2 bases, with 7 bases separating them. CDR1 is SGHTA and CDR2 is FQGNSA in the germline V gene. The CDR3 loop spans 14 amino acids. The CDR3 here is CASSLARGNTEAFF. The CDR3 DNA is TGTGCCAGCAGCTTAGCCAGGGGAAACACTGAAGCTTTCTTT. The full variable domain, completed using reference TRBV7-2 and TRBJ1-1, is GAGVSQSPSNKVTEKGKDVELRCDPISGHTALYWYRQSLGQGLEFLIYFQGNSAPDKSGLPSDRFSAERTGGSVSTLTIQRTQQEDSAVYLCASSLARGNTEAFFGQGTRLTVV.

V usage is TRBV27 and J usage is TRBJ2-1, with TRBD2 matching 11 bases. The CDR3 has 16 residues. V was clipped by 4 bases and J by 6 bases; unmatched bases: 8. Per germline, CDR1 MNHEY and CDR2 SMNVEV (reference sequence). CDR3 region: CASSSRRLAGGNEQFF. In nucleotides, the CDR3 is TGTGCCAGCAGTTCAAGACGGCTAGCGGGAGGCAATGAGCAGTTCTTC.